This entry is about one T cell receptor beta chain. What it binds is unknown. The entry originates in a study of T cells in narcolepsy. About the research overall: Healthy controls were enrolled alongside patients with narcolepsy type 1 or type 2.

Findings and limits, study-wide: Blood of same and different patients, but not healthy controls, reportedly held recurring autoreactive clonotypes. Autoreactive clone sequences were missing from some blood memory CD4+ repertoires.

The CDR3 runs 14 residues. Germline loops: CDR1 MNHEY, CDR2 SVGAGI. With 1 base clipped from V and 6 bases from J, the junction kept 6 bases outside the gene matches. TCRdb keeps only in-frame clones here, not all; method: immunoSEQ multiplex PCR. The data hold 34,000 or so clones, with approximately 79% observed a single time. The sequence derives from a human donor in good health. The chain employs TRBV6-5 and TRBJ2-7, with 7 bases matching TRBD2. Material: memory (CD45RA-) CD4+ T cells from blood. For the CDR3, the DNA is TGTGCCAGCAGTTACTATCAGCGGGGTTCCGAGCAGTACTTC. Protein product: CASSYYQRGSEQYF.